The 24 T cell receptor beta chains given below trace back to one sample, sequenced in a study of OX40 agonist ivuxolimab in advanced cancers. The assay was immunoSEQ multiplex PCR, and TCRdb's table has in-frame clones only and misses some. The table lists 35,000 to 50,000 clones, about 89% of them singletons, with about 13% in the top ten. Sequenced here: CD4+ or CD8+ T cells sorted from blood, sampled in a trial of the OX40 agonist ivuxolimab. The receptors here all came from an adult with an advanced solid tumor such as melanoma, head and neck, liver or kidney cancer.

Only one count was recorded for this clone. This chain connects TRBV27 to TRBJ2-2; 9 bases map to TRBD1. V lost 3 bases and J lost 7; bases outside the gene matches: 3. Germline V CDR1 and CDR2: MNHEY, SMNVEV (reference sequence). This CDR3 region has 14 residues. Here the CDR3 reads CASSLGQGVGELFF. The CDR3 DNA follows: TGTGCCAGCAGTTTGGGACAGGGTGTCGGGGAGCTGTTTTTT.

V gene TRBV9 combines with J gene TRBJ2-3; D gene ambiguous. Per the germline V gene, CDR1 is SGDLS and CDR2 is YYNGEE. Deletions cut 0 bases from V and 1 base from J, with 15 bases between. The CDR3 spans 17 residues. CDR3: CASSVVGMALGTDTQYF. For the CDR3, the DNA is TGTGCCAGCAGCGTAGTGGGTATGGCTCTGGGCACAGATACGCAGTATTTT.

This clone was seen a single time. The genes are TRBV13 and TRBJ2-6, with D possibly TRBD2 on 5 matching bases. Germline values: CDR1 PRHDT, CDR2 FYEKMQ (reference sequence). This CDR3 contains 15 residues. The V end was cut by 0 bases, the J end by 6 bases, with 9 bases between. The CDR3 region has the DNA TGTGCCAGCAGCTTAGGGGGCGGGCAGGCCAACGTCCTGACTTTC. Translating gives CASSLGGGQANVLTF.

CDR3 protein: CASSTGFGREKLFF. The CDR3 DNA is TGTGCCAGCAGCACGGGCTTCGGGAGAGAAAAACTGTTTTTT. V gene TRBV6-5 combines with J gene TRBJ1-4; no firm D call. Germline CDR1 reads MNHEY; CDR2 reads SVGAGI. There are 14 residues in the CDR3. Trimming cost V 6 bases and J 8 bases, with 16 bases left between them.

The rearrangement joins TRBV6-1 to TRBJ1-2; D is uncertain. The V end was cut by 1 base, the J end by 6 bases, with 12 bases between. Germline CDR1 reads MNHNS; CDR2 reads SASEGT. The CDR3 totals 14 residues. This chain's CDR3 is CASSEENRWNGYTF. As DNA, the CDR3 is TGTGCCAGCAGTGAAGAGAATCGGTGGAATGGCTACACCTTC.

The CDR3 DNA reads TGTGCCAGCAGCTTAGTTGGCGAGCAGTACTTC. Protein: CASSLVGEQYF. V gene TRBV11-2 combines with J gene TRBJ2-7; D not certain. CDR3 length equals 11 residues. V lost 1 base to trimming and J lost 6 bases, with 4 bases between them. In germline, CDR1 is SGHAT, CDR2 FQNNGV.

V gene TRBV2 combines with J gene TRBJ2-5; TRBD1 might be the D (6 bases). Trimming cost V 0 bases and J 1 base, with 9 bases left between them. This CDR3 has 15 amino acids. Germline CDR1 reads SNHLY; CDR2 reads FYNNEI. CDR3 sequence (DNA): TGTGCCAGCAGTGAAGCAGGGGACACCCAAGAGACCCAGTACTTC. Translation: CASSEAGDTQETQYF.

The rearrangement links TRBV7-6 to TRBJ1-5; no clear D gene. The ends were cut back, 4 bases at V and 7 bases at J, with 11 bases in the middle. Germline V CDR1 and CDR2: SGHVS, FNYEAQ. The CDR3 covers 13 residues. The CDR3 nucleotides are TGTGCCAGCAGCTCGGATGAGTACCAGCCCCAGCATTTT. As protein: CASSSDEYQPQHF.

This clone is classed as medium-sized. The CDR3 coding sequence is TGTGCCAGCAGTTACAGCGACACTGAAGCTTTCTTT. It specifies CASSYSDTEAFF. The chain uses TRBV6-5 and TRBJ1-1; D call uncertain. The germline V gene has CDR1 MNHEY and CDR2 SVGAGI. CDR3 length: 12 residues. The V end lost 2 bases, the J end lost 3 bases, and 4 bases lay between the germline ends.

The rearrangement uses TRBV7-8 and TRBJ2-5; no reliable D call. CDR1 is SGHVS, CDR2 FQNEAQ, per germline. Trimming pared 1 base from V and 3 bases from J, leaving 3 bases between. The length of the CDR3 is 12 residues. The chain's CDR3 is CASSLGEETQYF. In DNA form, the CDR3 reads TGTGCCAGCAGCTTAGGGGAAGAGACCCAGTACTTC.

To note about this clone: Different DNA sequences within this sample yield the same CDR3. The V and J genes are TRBV27 and TRBJ1-5; 9 bases match TRBD1. CDR1 and CDR2 (germline): MNHEY, SMNVEV (reference sequence). The CDR3 spans 16 residues. The junction had 6 bases not matched to a gene; V was cut back by 5 bases and J by 1 base. CDR3 nucleotide sequence: TGTGCCAGCAGTCCAGGACAGGGGAGGAGCAATCAGCCCCAGCATTTT. This codes for CASSPGQGRSNQPQHF.

The chain has TRBV7-8 and TRBJ1-1, with TRBD1 matching over 8 bases. This CDR3 comprises 17 residues. J lost 1 base, V lost 4 bases, and 11 bases had no gene match. Germline CDR1 SGHVS, CDR2 FQNEAQ. The CDR3 here is CASSSYMGQDENTEAFF. The CDR3 coding sequence is TGTGCCAGCAGCTCATATATGGGACAGGACGAGAACACTGAAGCTTTCTTT.

V usage is TRBV6-5 and J usage is TRBJ2-3; D unclear. V dropped 0 bases and J dropped 2 bases, with 9 bases sitting between them. In germline, CDR1 is MNHEY, CDR2 SVGAGI. There are 15 residues in the CDR3. This CDR3 reads CASSYSKENTDTQYF. CDR3 sequence (DNA): TGTGCCAGCAGTTACTCGAAGGAGAACACAGATACGCAGTATTTT.

This sequence joins TRBV19 and TRBJ1-4, with D perhaps matching TRBD1 (6 bases). The germline V and J ends were trimmed by 2 bases and 8 bases, with 15 bases remaining between them. Germline CDR1 and CDR2: LNHDA and SQIVND (reference sequence). The CDR3 extends over 15 amino acids. The CDR3 is CASSIMGHLSEKLFF. The DNA for the CDR3 is TGTGCCAGTAGTATAATGGGACACTTAAGCGAAAAACTGTTTTTT.

This clone has a single count. V is TRBV4-3 and J is TRBJ2-2, with TRBD2 matching over 9 bases. The V segment lost 4 bases and the J segment 3 bases; nucleotides outside the gene matches: 3. The CDR3 covers 15 residues. Germline CDR1 reads LGHNA; CDR2 reads YSLEER. The CDR3 DNA sequence: TGCGCCAGCAGCCTGCAGCGGGGGGACACCGGGGAGCTGTTTTTT. Encoded protein: CASSLQRGDTGELFF.

This chain connects TRBV10-2 to TRBJ1-3; the D is unclear. V was trimmed by 10 bases and J by 6 bases, leaving 19 bases between them. This CDR3 comprises 14 residues. Germline V lookup: CDR1 WSHSY, CDR2 SAAADI. This CDR3 reads CATGEVAVKNTIYF. The CDR3 nucleotides read TGCGCCACAGGAGAAGTGGCAGTCAAAAACACCATATATTTT.

V is TRBV2 and J is TRBJ1-1; possibly TRBD1 for D (5 bases). In germline, CDR1 is SNHLY, CDR2 FYNNEI. The CDR3 is made up of 15 amino acids. The V and J ends lost 1 base and 3 bases respectively, with 12 bases between them. The CDR3 is CASSEVRGRYTEAFF. The DNA of the CDR3 is TGTGCCAGCAGTGAAGTCCGGGGGAGGTACACTGAAGCTTTCTTT.

The chain joins TRBV2 to TRBJ2-7; TRBD1 is a possible D gene (6 bases). CDR3 size: 14 residues. Germline-derived CDR1 and CDR2 are SNHLY and FYNNEI. V lost 4 bases and J lost 4, with 14 bases in between. CDR3: CASSVGAGVYEQYF. The CDR3 bases are TGTGCCAGCAGTGTTGGGGCAGGGGTGTACGAGCAGTACTTC. The full variable domain, its missing parts supplied by reference TRBV2 and TRBJ2-7, is EPEVTQTPSHQVTQMGQEVILRCVPISNHLYFYWYRQILGQKVEFLVSFYNNEISEKSEIFDDQFSVERPDGSNFTLKIRSTKLEDSAMYFCASSVGAGVYEQYFGPGTRLTVT.

V gene TRBV6-1 combines with J gene TRBJ2-5; 8 nucleotides align to TRBD1. Germline V gives CDR1 MNHNS, CDR2 SASEGT. The CDR3 has 16 residues. V lost 4 bases, J lost 2 bases, and 9 bases stayed unmatched. CDR3 coding DNA: TGTGCCAGCAGTGCCCGACAGGGGACGTGGCAAGAGACCCAGTACTTC. Translation gives CASSARQGTWQETQYF.

The rearrangement uses TRBV19 and TRBJ1-1; a weak D match, TRBD1 (6 bases). The CDR3 has 13 amino acids. Trimming removed 10 bases at V and 6 bases at J, with 18 bases between. The germline V gene encodes CDR1 LNHDA and CDR2 SQIVND (reference sequence). The CDR3 nucleotides read TGTGCCATTGTAACAGGGATCCCCCCTGAAGCTTTCTTT. This encodes CAIVTGIPPEAFF.

The chain combines TRBV5-1 with TRBJ2-3; D perhaps matches TRBD1 (7 bases). Germline assignment: CDR1 SGHRS and CDR2 YFSETQ. The CDR3 spans 15 residues. V gave up 4 bases and J gave up 3 bases, with 15 bases separating them. CDR3 sequence (DNA): TGCGCCAGCAGCCGGAGGGACAGCCAGACAGATACGCAGTATTTT. It yields the protein CASSRRDSQTDTQYF. The complete variable domain, with remaining parts taken from reference TRBV5-1 and TRBJ2-3, reads KAGVTQTPRYLIKTRGQQVTLSCSPISGHRSVSWYQQTPGQGLQFLFEYFSETQRNKGNFPGRFSGRQFSNSRSEMNVSTLELGDSALYLCASSRRDSQTDTQYFGPGTRLTVL.

The chain employs TRBV5-6 and TRBJ2-5, with TRBD2 as a possible D gene (6 bases). Germline values: CDR1 SGHDT, CDR2 YYEEEE. This CDR3 has 15 residues. Trimming cost V 6 bases and J 2 bases, with 17 bases left between them. Written as DNA, the CDR3 is TGTGCCAGCACCTTTTGGACTACATTGCAAGAGACCCAGTACTTC. Translated, it gives CASTFWTTLQETQYF.

The J gene is TRBJ2-2, the V gene TRBV9, with D perhaps TRBD2 (6 bases). V dropped 4 bases and J dropped 0 bases, with 10 bases sitting between them. The germline CDR1 and CDR2 sequences are SGDLS and YYNGEE. The CDR3 is made up of 15 amino acids. The CDR3 region has the DNA TGTGCCAGCAGCCCCTGGACTACGAACACCGGGGAGCTGTTTTTT. It yields the protein CASSPWTTNTGELFF.

The chain couples TRBV28 to TRBJ1-2; D might be TRBD1 (6 bases). This CDR3 is built from 19 residues. Between the trimmed V and J ends, which lost 3 bases and 0 bases, there was a span of 23 bases. Germline lookup yields CDR1 MDHEN and CDR2 SYDVKM. CDR3 DNA sequence: TGTGCCAGCAGTTTTCTACAGGGTCGAGAGACCCCAGCTAACTATGGCTACACCTTC. It translates to CASSFLQGRETPANYGYTF.